One sample yielded the 18 T cell receptor beta chains listed below, sequenced in a study of OX40 agonist ivuxolimab in advanced cancers. The library was generated by the immunoSEQ multiplex PCR assay. TCRdb's version of the immuneACCESS table is confined to in-frame rearrangements and falls short of the full clone set. An unresolved V gene accounts for under half of the shortfall where checked; the remainder is of unknown origin. The sample table contains about 68,000 clones; only one count was recorded for 85% to 95% of them. Over 4.5% of the sample goes to the ten largest clones. The sample was CD4+ or CD8+ T cells sorted from blood, taken in a trial of the OX40 agonist ivuxolimab. The receptors come from an adult with an advanced solid tumor such as melanoma, head and neck, liver or kidney cancer.

The V call is TRBV2, the J call TRBJ2-1; TRBD2 matches at 14 bases. V shed 6 bases and J 2 bases; nucleotides not matched to a gene: 0. In germline, CDR1 is SNHLY, CDR2 FYNNEI. This CDR3 is 15 amino acids long. The CDR3 DNA sequence: TGTGCCAGCAGGGGACTAGCGGGAGCCTACAATGAGCAGTTCTTC. Its translation is CASRGLAGAYNEQFF.

The rearrangement joins TRBV6-1 to TRBJ1-2; 8 bases fit TRBD1. The CDR3 has 14 residues. Germline V gene sequence: CDR1 MNHNS, CDR2 SASEGT. Germline trimming cut 6 bases from V and 0 bases from J; bases unmatched to any gene: 3. CDR3 DNA sequence: TGTGCCAGCAGCAGGACAGGGCCTAACTATGGCTACACCTTC. It translates to CASSRTGPNYGYTF.

V gene TRBV11-3 combines with J gene TRBJ2-1, with D perhaps matching TRBD2 (6 bases). Germline values: CDR1 SGHNT, CDR2 YENEEA. V was trimmed by 5 bases and J by 8 bases, leaving 19 bases between them. The CDR3 loop spans 15 amino acids. Here the CDR3 reads CASSPLSGDLDEQFF. The CDR3 coding sequence is TGTGCCAGCAGCCCCCTCTCGGGAGATTTGGATGAGCAGTTCTTC.

The CDR3 DNA reads as TGTGCCAGTAGTTCTCGGGTCTACAATGAGCAGTTCTTC. This codes for CASSSRVYNEQFF. The chain uses TRBV19 and TRBJ2-1; D call uncertain. Per germline, CDR1 LNHDA and CDR2 SQIVND (reference sequence). The CDR3 is 13 residues long. V lost 5 bases and J lost 3, with 8 bases in between.

V gene TRBV7-2 combines with J gene TRBJ2-7; tentatively, D is TRBD1 (5 bases). V gave up 5 bases and J gave up 5 bases, with 10 bases separating them. CDR1 and CDR2 (germline): SGHTA, FQGNSA. The CDR3 loop spans 12 amino acids. The DNA of the CDR3 is TGTGCCAGCAGCCCCCGCAGGGACGAGCAGTACTTC. Translated: CASSPRRDEQYF.

The chain uses TRBV6-1 and TRBJ1-5, with D unclear. The CDR3 has 15 amino acids. In germline, CDR1 is MNHNS, CDR2 SASEGT. Trimming pared 2 bases from V and 1 base from J, leaving 9 bases between. The DNA for the CDR3 is TGTGCCAGCAGTGAAATTTTGGGCAGCAATCAGCCCCAGCATTTT. Protein: CASSEILGSNQPQHF.

The chain links TRBV6-5 to TRBJ2-3; TRBD2 aligns across 8 bases. This CDR3 spans 14 amino acids. V shed 3 bases, J shed 4 bases, and the junction held 3 bases outside the gene matches. Germline CDR1 is MNHEY and CDR2 is SVGAGI. Written as DNA, the CDR3 is TGTGCCAGCAGTTATTCTAGCGGGCCAGATACGCAGTATTTT. Its protein is CASSYSSGPDTQYF.

This clone was picked up one time. The chain links TRBV5-1 to TRBJ2-5; TRBD1 agrees at 8 bases. The V segment lost 5 bases and the J segment 2 bases; nucleotides outside the gene matches: 8. Germline lookup yields CDR1 SGHRS and CDR2 YFSETQ. The CDR3 runs to 15 residues. The DNA of the CDR3 is TGCGCCAGCAGTCGGGGGACAGGTCCTCAAGAGACCCAGTACTTC. Translation gives CASSRGTGPQETQYF.

This chain links TRBV13 with TRBJ1-4, with 7 bases that match TRBD1. The CDR3 sequence is 16 residues long. Trimming removed 2 bases from V and 0 bases from J; junction bases left unmatched: 3. CDR1 PRHDT and CDR2 FYEKMQ come from the germline V gene (reference sequence). The CDR3 sequence: CASSLSQGATNEKLFF. The CDR3 DNA is TGTGCCAGCAGCTTAAGTCAGGGGGCAACTAATGAAAAACTGTTTTTT.

This CDR3 is CASSEFRAGETQYF. DNA for the CDR3: TGTGCCAGCAGCGAATTCCGAGCGGGAGAGACCCAGTACTTC. V and J are TRBV6-6 and TRBJ2-5; perhaps TRBD2 as D (6 bases). CDR1 is MNHNY, CDR2 SVGAGI, per germline (reference sequence). V lost 6 bases and J lost 4, with 15 bases in between. The CDR3 is 14 amino acids.

This clone was picked up a small number of times. The J gene is TRBJ1-1, the V gene TRBV4-1; no clear D gene. CDR1 MGHRA and CDR2 YSYEKL come from the germline V gene. There are 14 residues in the CDR3. Trimming stripped 0 bases from V and 4 bases from J, with 9 bases between. The CDR3 DNA follows: TGCGCCAGCAGCCAAGATCATTTGGGCACTGAAGCTTTCTTT. Protein product: CASSQDHLGTEAFF.

The rearrangement uses TRBV27 and TRBJ2-1; 11 bases line up with TRBD2. CDR3 length: 16 amino acids. V lost 4 bases, J lost 3 bases, and 5 bases stayed unmatched. CDR1 and CDR2 (germline): MNHEY, SMNVEV (reference sequence). The CDR3 spells CASSSVAGGVYNEQFF. CDR3 coding DNA: TGTGCCAGCAGTTCAGTAGCGGGAGGGGTCTACAATGAGCAGTTCTTC.

The CDR3 here is CASSLGVGEQYF. In DNA form, the CDR3 reads TGTGCCAGCAGCTTAGGGGTTGGCGAGCAGTACTTC. The chain couples TRBV7-9 to TRBJ2-7; D is unresolved. There are 12 residues in the CDR3. V was pared by 1 base and J by 6 bases, with 7 bases between. Germline CDR1 is SEHNR and CDR2 is FQNEAQ (reference sequence).

The chain has TRBV7-8 and TRBJ2-1; D unresolved. CDR3 length equals 17 residues. The V gene's germline CDR1 is SGHVS and CDR2 FQNEAQ. The germline V and J ends were trimmed by 2 bases and 8 bases, with 22 bases remaining between them. CDR3 in amino acids: CASSLLYLGDLVDEQFF. CDR3 bases: TGTGCCAGCAGCTTACTCTATTTAGGCGATCTTGTTGATGAGCAGTTCTTC.

The V and J genes are TRBV9 and TRBJ1-1; D is undetermined. Trimming left V 3 bases short and J 1 base short, with 13 bases between. This CDR3 contains 15 residues. Germline V lookup: CDR1 SGDLS, CDR2 YYNGEE. The CDR3 is CASSGLDTQNTEAFF. For the CDR3, the DNA is TGTGCCAGCAGCGGCCTCGACACCCAGAACACTGAAGCTTTCTTT.

This sequence joins TRBV4-3 and TRBJ2-7; TRBD1 matches at 7 bases. The CDR3 loop spans 17 amino acids. The ends lost 0 bases at V and 6 bases at J; junction bases unmatched: 14. The germline CDR1 and CDR2 sequences are LGHNA and YSLEER. The CDR3 region is CASSQDKMVTGKTEQYF. CDR3 nucleotide sequence: TGCGCCAGCAGCCAAGATAAGATGGTGACAGGGAAAACCGAGCAGTACTTC.

This clone was seen only a few times. The chain couples TRBV11-2 to TRBJ1-6; tentatively, D is TRBD1 (6 bases). Trimming removed 0 bases from V and 2 bases from J, with 11 bases in between. The CDR3 has 17 residues. CDR1 SGHAT and CDR2 FQNNGV come from the germline V gene. The CDR3 loop is CASSLDYGDTYNSPLHF. CDR3 in DNA: TGTGCCAGCAGCTTAGATTATGGGGACACCTATAATTCACCCCTCCACTTT.

The rearrangement joins TRBV28 to TRBJ1-5, with D unclear. Per the germline V gene, CDR1 is MDHEN and CDR2 is SYDVKM. V gave up 2 bases and J gave up 3 bases, with 8 bases separating them. This CDR3 is built from 14 residues. CDR3 nucleotide sequence: TGTGCCAGCAGTTTAGGACTGATCAATCAGCCCCAGCATTTT. Amino acids: CASSLGLINQPQHF.